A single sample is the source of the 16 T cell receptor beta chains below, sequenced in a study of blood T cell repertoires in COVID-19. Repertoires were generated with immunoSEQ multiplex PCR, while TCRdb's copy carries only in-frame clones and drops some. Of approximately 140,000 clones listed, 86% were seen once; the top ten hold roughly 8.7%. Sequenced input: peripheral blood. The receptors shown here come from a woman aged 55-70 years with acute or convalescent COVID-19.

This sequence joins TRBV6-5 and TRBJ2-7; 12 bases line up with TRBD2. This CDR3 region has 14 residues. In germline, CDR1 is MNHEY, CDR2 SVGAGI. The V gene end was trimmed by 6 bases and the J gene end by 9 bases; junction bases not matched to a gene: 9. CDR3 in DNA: TGTGCCAGCAGGGTGAGGCTAGCGGGGGGGTCGCAGTACTTC. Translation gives CASRVRLAGGSQYF.

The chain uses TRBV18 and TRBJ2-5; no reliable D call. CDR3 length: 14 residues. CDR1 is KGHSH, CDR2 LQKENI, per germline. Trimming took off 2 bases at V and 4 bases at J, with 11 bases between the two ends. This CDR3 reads CASSPSQSLETQYF. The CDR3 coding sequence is TGTGCCAGCTCACCAAGTCAGTCGCTAGAGACCCAGTACTTC. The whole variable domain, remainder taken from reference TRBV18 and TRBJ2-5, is NAGVMQNPRHLVRRRGQEARLRCSPMKGHSHVYWYRQLPEEGLKFMVYLQKENIIDESGMPKERFSAEFPKEGPSILRIQQVVRGDSAAYFCASSPSQSLETQYFGPGTRLLVL.

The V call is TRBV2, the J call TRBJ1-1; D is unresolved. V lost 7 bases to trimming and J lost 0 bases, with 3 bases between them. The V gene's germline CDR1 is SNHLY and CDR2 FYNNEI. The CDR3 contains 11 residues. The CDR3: CASILNTEAFF. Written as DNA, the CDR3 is TGTGCCAGCATCTTGAACACTGAAGCTTTCTTT. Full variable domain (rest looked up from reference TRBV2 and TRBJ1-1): EPEVTQTPSHQVTQMGQEVILRCVPISNHLYFYWYRQILGQKVEFLVSFYNNEISEKSEIFDDQFSVERPDGSNFTLKIRSTKLEDSAMYFCASILNTEAFFGQGTRLTVV.

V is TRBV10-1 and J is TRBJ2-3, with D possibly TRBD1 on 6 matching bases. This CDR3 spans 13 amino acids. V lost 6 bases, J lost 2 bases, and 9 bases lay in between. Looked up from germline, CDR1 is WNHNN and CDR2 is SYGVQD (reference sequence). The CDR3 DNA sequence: TGCGCCAGCAGCCGGGACACCACAGATACGCAGTATTTT. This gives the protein CASSRDTTDTQYF.

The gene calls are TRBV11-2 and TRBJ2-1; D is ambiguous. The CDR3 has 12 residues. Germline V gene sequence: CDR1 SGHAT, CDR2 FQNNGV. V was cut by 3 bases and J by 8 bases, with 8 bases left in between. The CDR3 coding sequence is TGTGCCAGCAGCTTTTCCCCCTATGAGCAGTTCTTC. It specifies CASSFSPYEQFF.

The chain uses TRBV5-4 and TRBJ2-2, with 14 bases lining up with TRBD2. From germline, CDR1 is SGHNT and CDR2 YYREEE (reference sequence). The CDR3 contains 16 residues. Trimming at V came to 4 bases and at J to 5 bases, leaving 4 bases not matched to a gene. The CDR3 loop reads CASSAGTSGGTGELFF. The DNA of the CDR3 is TGTGCCAGCAGCGCCGGGACTAGCGGGGGAACCGGGGAGCTGTTTTTT.

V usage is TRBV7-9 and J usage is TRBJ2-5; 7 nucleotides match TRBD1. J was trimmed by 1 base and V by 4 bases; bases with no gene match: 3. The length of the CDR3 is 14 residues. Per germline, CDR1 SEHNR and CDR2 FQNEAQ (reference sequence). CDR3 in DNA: TGTGCCAGCAGCTCCTACAGGGGCCAAGAGACCCAGTACTTC. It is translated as CASSSYRGQETQYF.

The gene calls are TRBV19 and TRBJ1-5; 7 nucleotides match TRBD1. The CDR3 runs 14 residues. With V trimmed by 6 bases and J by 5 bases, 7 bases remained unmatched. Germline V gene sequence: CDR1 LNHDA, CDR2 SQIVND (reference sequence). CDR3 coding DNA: TGTGCCAGTAGCAAGGGACAGTCCCATCAGCCCCAGCATTTT. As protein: CASSKGQSHQPQHF. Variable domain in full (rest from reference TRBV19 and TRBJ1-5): DGGITQSPKYLFRKEGQNVTLSCEQNLNHDAMYWYRQDPGQGLRLIYYSQIVNDFQKGDIAEGYSVSREKKESFPLTVTSAQKNPTAFYLCASSKGQSHQPQHFGDGTRLSIL.

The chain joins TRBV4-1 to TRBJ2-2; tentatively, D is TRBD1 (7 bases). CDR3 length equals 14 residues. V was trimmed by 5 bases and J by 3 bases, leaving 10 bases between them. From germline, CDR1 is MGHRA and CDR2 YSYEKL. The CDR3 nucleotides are TGCGCCAGCAGCTCCAGGGGGGACACCGGGGAGCTGTTTTTT. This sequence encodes CASSSRGDTGELFF.

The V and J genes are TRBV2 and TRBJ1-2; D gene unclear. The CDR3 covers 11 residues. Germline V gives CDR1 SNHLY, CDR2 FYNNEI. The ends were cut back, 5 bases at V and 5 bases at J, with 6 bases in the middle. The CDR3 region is CASSNAYGYTF. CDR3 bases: TGTGCCAGCAGTAATGCGTATGGCTACACCTTC.

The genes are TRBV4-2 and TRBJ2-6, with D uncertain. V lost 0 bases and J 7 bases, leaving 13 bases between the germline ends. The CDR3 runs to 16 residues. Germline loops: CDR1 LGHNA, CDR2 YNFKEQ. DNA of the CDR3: TGTGCCAGCAGCCAAGAAACCCACGGTTTCGCCAACGTCCTGACTTTC. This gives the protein CASSQETHGFANVLTF.

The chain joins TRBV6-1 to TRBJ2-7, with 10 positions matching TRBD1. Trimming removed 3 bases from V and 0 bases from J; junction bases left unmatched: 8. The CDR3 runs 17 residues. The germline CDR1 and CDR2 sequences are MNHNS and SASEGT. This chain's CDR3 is CASSESTGGPLSYEQYF. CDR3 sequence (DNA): TGTGCCAGCAGTGAGTCGACAGGGGGCCCCCTCTCCTACGAGCAGTACTTC.

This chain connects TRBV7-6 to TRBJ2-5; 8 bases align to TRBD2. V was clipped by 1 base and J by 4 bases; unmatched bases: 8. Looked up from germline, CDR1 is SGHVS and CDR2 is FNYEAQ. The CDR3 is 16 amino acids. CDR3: CASSLEASGQLETQYF. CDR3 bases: TGTGCCAGCAGCTTAGAGGCTAGCGGGCAGCTAGAGACCCAGTACTTC.

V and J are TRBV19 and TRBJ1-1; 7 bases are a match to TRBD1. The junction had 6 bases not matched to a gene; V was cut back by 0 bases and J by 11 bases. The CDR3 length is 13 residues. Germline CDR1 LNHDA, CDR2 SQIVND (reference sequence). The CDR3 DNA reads TGTGCCAGTAGTATAGACCGACAGGGTCGGGCTTTCTTT. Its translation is CASSIDRQGRAFF. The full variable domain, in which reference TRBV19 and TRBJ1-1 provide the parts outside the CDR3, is DGGITQSPKYLFRKEGQNVTLSCEQNLNHDAMYWYRQDPGQGLRLIYYSQIVNDFQKGDIAEGYSVSREKKESFPLTVTSAQKNPTAFYLCASSIDRQGRAFFGQGTRLTVV.

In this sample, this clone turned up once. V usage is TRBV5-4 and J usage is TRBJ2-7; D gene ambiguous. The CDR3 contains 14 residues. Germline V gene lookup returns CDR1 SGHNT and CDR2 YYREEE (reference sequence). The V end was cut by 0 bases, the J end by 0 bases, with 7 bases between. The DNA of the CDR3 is TGTGCCAGCAGCTTGGCGGCTAGCTCCTACGAGCAGTACTTC. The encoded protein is CASSLAASSYEQYF.

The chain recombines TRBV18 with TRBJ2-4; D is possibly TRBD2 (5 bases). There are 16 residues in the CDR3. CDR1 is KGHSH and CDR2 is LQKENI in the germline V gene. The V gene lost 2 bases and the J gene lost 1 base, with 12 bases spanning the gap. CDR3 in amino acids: CASSPGRVLAKNIQYF. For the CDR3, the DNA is TGTGCCAGCTCACCAGGGCGGGTTTTGGCCAAAAACATTCAGTACTTC.